A selection of T cell receptor beta chains follows, all from one sample in a study of T cell responses to AZD1222 COVID-19 vaccine. Sequenced by immunoSEQ multiplex PCR; TCRdb stores in-frame clones only, minus some. The repertoire consists of 95,000 to 120,000 clones, with just over 85% occurring once and the leading ten covering about 3.3%. The source material was peripheral blood, sampled on day 0 of AZD1222 vaccination. The receptors shown here come from an adult in good health. Each CDR3 is given with its conserved first and last residue. D genes are given only for firm matches. Where a row states a size, it is once, few, many or the class of an expanded clone; other rows omit it.

v_call: TRBV6-5; d_call: TRBD1; clone_size: few; j_call: TRBJ1-6; cdr3_nt: TGTGCCAGCGGACAGGGGGCAACTTCACCCCTCCACTTT; cdr3_aa: CASGQGATSPLHF
v_call: TRBV3-1/TRBV3-2; d_call: TRBD2; clone_size: NA; j_call: TRBJ2-2; cdr3_nt: TGTGCCAGCAGCCACCGTAGCGGGGAGGCCGGGGAGCTGTTTTTT; cdr3_aa: CASSHRSGEAGELFF
v_call: TRBV4-1; d_call: NA; clone_size: few; j_call: TRBJ2-3; cdr3_nt: TGCGCCAGCAGCCTATGGGTCAGCACAGATACGCAGTATTTT; cdr3_aa: CASSLWVSTDTQYF
v_call: TRBV19; d_call: TRBD1; clone_size: NA; j_call: TRBJ1-2; cdr3_nt: TGTGCCAGTAGTATAGGAGGGACAGGGCATGGCTACACCTTC; cdr3_aa: CASSIGGTGHGYTF
v_call: TRBV28; d_call: TRBD1; clone_size: NA; j_call: TRBJ1-2; cdr3_nt: TGTGCCAGCAGTCCCCGGACAGGGGGCGCAGGACTCTACACCTTC; cdr3_aa: CASSPRTGGAGLYTF
v_call: TRBV7-2; d_call: TRBD1; clone_size: once; j_call: TRBJ1-1; cdr3_nt: TGTGCCAGCAGCTTAGTTGGGACAGGGATGAACACTGAAGCTTTCTTT; cdr3_aa: CASSLVGTGMNTEAFF
v_call: TRBV7-2; d_call: NA; clone_size: NA; j_call: TRBJ1-4; cdr3_nt: TGTGCCAGCAGCTTAGACTATAATGAAAAACTGTTTTTT; cdr3_aa: CASSLDYNEKLFF
v_call: TRBV13; d_call: NA; clone_size: NA; j_call: TRBJ1-4; cdr3_nt: TGTGCCAGCAGCTTTTACCCAGGGCCTAGCGGGTATGAAAAACTGTTTTTT; cdr3_aa: CASSFYPGPSGYEKLFF
v_call: TRBV2; d_call: NA; clone_size: NA; j_call: TRBJ1-2; cdr3_nt: TGTGCCAGCAGGGAGGGGGTTTGGGGAAACTATGGCTACACCTTC; cdr3_aa: CASREGVWGNYGYTF
v_call: TRBV27; d_call: NA; clone_size: NA; j_call: TRBJ2-7; cdr3_nt: TGTGCCAGCAGTTCTCCTAGCACGGGGGCCTACGAGCAGTACTTC; cdr3_aa: CASSSPSTGAYEQYF
v_call: TRBV4-3; d_call: TRBD1; clone_size: few; j_call: TRBJ1-1; cdr3_nt: TGCGCCAGCAGCCTGACAGGGGTCGGCACTGAAGCTTTCTTT; cdr3_aa: CASSLTGVGTEAFF
v_call: TRBV7-2; d_call: TRBD1; clone_size: NA; j_call: TRBJ1-2; cdr3_nt: TGTGCCAGCAGCGCGGGACAGGACTATGGCTACACCTTC; cdr3_aa: CASSAGQDYGYTF
v_call: TRBV7-9; d_call: NA; clone_size: few; j_call: TRBJ2-4; cdr3_nt: TGTGCCAGCAGCTTAAGAGTTTTGGGGGGTTCCCCTGCCAAAAACATTCAGTACTTC; cdr3_aa: CASSLRVLGGSPAKNIQYF
v_call: TRBV5-6; d_call: NA; clone_size: NA; j_call: TRBJ1-3; cdr3_nt: TGTGCCAGCAGCTTGCTCATCGGAGGCGGAAACACCATATATTTT; cdr3_aa: CASSLLIGGGNTIYF
v_call: TRBV7-8; d_call: NA; clone_size: NA; j_call: TRBJ1-5; cdr3_nt: TGTGCCAGCAGCTTAGGGGCAGGGGCGAATCAGCCCCAGCATTTT; cdr3_aa: CASSLGAGANQPQHF
v_call: TRBV28; d_call: NA; clone_size: NA; j_call: TRBJ1-1; cdr3_nt: TGTGCCAGCAGTTTACCCGGGACTACAGCTTTCTTT; cdr3_aa: CASSLPGTTAFF
v_call: TRBV11-2; d_call: NA; clone_size: NA; j_call: TRBJ2-1; cdr3_nt: TGTGCCAGCAGCTTAGAGCGCTCGAATGAGCAGTTCTTC; cdr3_aa: CASSLERSNEQFF
v_call: TRBV2; d_call: NA; clone_size: NA; j_call: TRBJ1-2; cdr3_nt: TGTGCCAGCAGTGGTCGGGGGCGAGATGGCTACACCTTC; cdr3_aa: CASSGRGRDGYTF
v_call: TRBV18; d_call: NA; clone_size: few; j_call: TRBJ2-3; cdr3_nt: TGTGCCAGCTCACCGTCTGGGGTCACAGATACGCAGTATTTT; cdr3_aa: CASSPSGVTDTQYF
v_call: TRBV10-3; d_call: TRBD2; clone_size: NA; j_call: TRBJ2-3; cdr3_nt: TGTGCCATCAGTGAGTCGACTAGCGGGCGATCAGATACGCAGTATTTT; cdr3_aa: CAISESTSGRSDTQYF
v_call: TRBV5-6; d_call: NA; clone_size: NA; j_call: TRBJ2-7; cdr3_nt: TGTGCCAGCAGCTTTGTGACGAGCTACGAGCAGTACTTC; cdr3_aa: CASSFVTSYEQYF
v_call: TRBV19; d_call: NA; clone_size: NA; j_call: TRBJ2-5; cdr3_nt: TGTGCCAGTAGTATGGACAGAGAAGAGACCCAGTACTTC; cdr3_aa: CASSMDREETQYF
v_call: TRBV5-6; d_call: NA; clone_size: NA; j_call: TRBJ2-1; cdr3_nt: TGTGCCAGCAGCTTGTGGACAGCGCCCAATGAGCAGTTCTTC; cdr3_aa: CASSLWTAPNEQFF
v_call: TRBV5-1; d_call: NA; clone_size: NA; j_call: TRBJ2-7; cdr3_nt: TGCGCCAGCAGCCTCGGGTCTATCTACGAGCAGTACTTC; cdr3_aa: CASSLGSIYEQYF
v_call: TRBV6-6; d_call: NA; clone_size: NA; j_call: TRBJ1-2; cdr3_nt: TGTGCCAGCAGTGGATCCATCGGACAGATTTTATCCAACTATGGCTACACCTTC; cdr3_aa: CASSGSIGQILSNYGYTF
v_call: TRBV5-4; d_call: NA; clone_size: NA; j_call: TRBJ1-2; cdr3_nt: TGTGCCAGCAGCTTGAGGGATTTTTATGGCTACACCTTC; cdr3_aa: CASSLRDFYGYTF
v_call: TRBV18; d_call: NA; clone_size: NA; j_call: TRBJ2-7; cdr3_nt: TGTGCCAGCTCCGGGGGAGCCGAGCAGTACTTC; cdr3_aa: CASSGGAEQYF
v_call: TRBV30; d_call: TRBD1; clone_size: NA; j_call: TRBJ1-6; cdr3_nt: TGTGCCTGGACAGGACAGGGTGTGACCCTCCACTTT; cdr3_aa: CAWTGQGVTLHF
v_call: TRBV15; d_call: TRBD1; clone_size: NA; j_call: TRBJ1-4; cdr3_nt: TGTGCCACCAGCACACAGGGGTCAACTAATGAAAAACTGTTTTTT; cdr3_aa: CATSTQGSTNEKLFF
v_call: TRBV18; d_call: NA; clone_size: NA; j_call: TRBJ2-3; cdr3_nt: TGTGCCAGCTCACCAGTTGTAGAAGTGAGAGCAGATACGCAGTATTTT; cdr3_aa: CASSPVVEVRADTQYF
v_call: TRBV27; d_call: TRBD2; clone_size: NA; j_call: TRBJ2-2; cdr3_nt: TGTGCCAGCAGTTTATCTGTAGCGGGGGGCGGGGCCGGGGAGCTGTTTTTT; cdr3_aa: CASSLSVAGGGAGELFF
v_call: TRBV19; d_call: TRBD1; clone_size: NA; j_call: TRBJ1-1; cdr3_nt: TGTGCCAGTAGTCTCAACAGGGGAGATGTGTTGAACACTGAAGCTTTCTTT; cdr3_aa: CASSLNRGDVLNTEAFF
v_call: TRBV28; d_call: NA; clone_size: NA; j_call: TRBJ1-2; cdr3_nt: TGTGCCAGCAGTTTCGAGTATGGCTACACCTTC; cdr3_aa: CASSFEYGYTF
v_call: TRBV7-2; d_call: TRBD2; clone_size: NA; j_call: TRBJ2-2; cdr3_nt: TGTGCCAGCATCTTCGGGGGGGCCAGGGCCGGGGAGCTGTTTTTT; cdr3_aa: CASIFGGARAGELFF
v_call: TRBV12-3/TRBV12-4; d_call: NA; clone_size: NA; j_call: TRBJ1-4; cdr3_nt: TGTGCCAGCAGTAAAGGGTGGGAAAAACTGTTTTTT; cdr3_aa: CASSKGWEKLFF
v_call: TRBV6-2/TRBV6-3; d_call: TRBD1; clone_size: NA; j_call: TRBJ1-1; cdr3_nt: TGTGCCAGCAGTCCGGGACAGGGCACTGAAGCTTTCTTT; cdr3_aa: CASSPGQGTEAFF
v_call: TRBV5-3; d_call: TRBD1; clone_size: few; j_call: TRBJ2-7; cdr3_nt: TGTGCCAGAAGCTATGGACAGGCTTCTCGCTACGAGCAGTACTTC; cdr3_aa: CARSYGQASRYEQYF